This T cell receptor (beta chain) came from a study of PD-L1 blockade in urothelial cancer. Generated by immunoSEQ multiplex PCR, the TCRdb table keeps only in-frame clones and is missing some. Of 40,000 to 55,000 clones listed, approximately 86% are singletons. Time point described: peripheral blood 6 weeks after treatment start. Unmatched junction bases numbered 4, after V lost 4 bases and J lost 7 bases. Per the germline V gene, CDR1 is WNHNN and CDR2 is SYGVQD (reference sequence). This CDR3 region has 13 residues. This material consisted of PBMCs, taken around atezolizumab (anti-PD-L1) treatment. The TCR was taken from a man aged 60 to 69 with urothelial cancer. The chain links TRBV10-1 to TRBJ2-1; 7 positions agree with TRBD1. CDR3 protein: CASSGDRANEQFF. The CDR3, as DNA: TGCGCCAGCAGTGGAGACAGGGCGAATGAGCAGTTCTTC.